Each of the 7 T cell receptor beta chains below was sequenced from the same sample in a study of cytomegalovirus exposure and HLA in healthy donors. The PCR used 60 Vbeta and 13 Jbeta primers. Sequencing was performed with immunoSEQ multiplex PCR; in TCRdb, only in-frame clones are kept and a portion is missing. Here the sample spans roughly 230,000 clones, nearly 95% being singletons. The sequencing input was PBMCs. The receptors here all came from a girl aged 2 to 9 in good health and CMV-seronegative.

This clone was counted once. DNA for the CDR3: TGTGCCAGCAGTTCGGGGGACTATAATTCACCCCTCCACTTT. Translating it yields CASSSGDYNSPLHF. The chain carries TRBV28 and TRBJ1-6, with a weak D call TRBD1 (5 bases). Germline CDR1 MDHEN, CDR2 SYDVKM. V was cut by 4 bases and J by 3 bases, with 7 bases left in between. The CDR3 has 14 amino acids.

This clone was seen a single time. The J gene is TRBJ2-5, the V gene TRBV6-5; D not certain. Germline V CDR1 and CDR2: MNHEY, SVGAGI. The CDR3 covers 15 residues. The V and J ends lost 8 bases and 2 bases respectively, with 18 bases between them. CDR3 sequence (DNA): TGTGCCAGCGGAGTCGGCGTAGCTAGGCAAGAGACCCAGTACTTC. Protein sequence: CASGVGVARQETQYF.

The chain uses TRBV19 and TRBJ1-3; D not certain. V shed 5 bases and J shed 3 bases, with 11 bases lying between them. Germline CDR1 reads LNHDA; CDR2 reads SQIVND (reference sequence). This CDR3 is 14 amino acids long. CDR3: CASSVQDNGNTIYF. CDR3 bases: TGTGCCAGTAGTGTCCAGGATAATGGAAACACCATATATTTT.

This sequence joins TRBV2 and TRBJ1-2; 8 nucleotides line up with TRBD1. The CDR3 runs 13 residues. With V trimmed by 4 bases and J by 6 bases, 4 bases remained unmatched. In germline, CDR1 is SNHLY, CDR2 FYNNEI. The CDR3 sequence is CASSGQGSNGYTF. CDR3 bases: TGTGCCAGCAGTGGACAGGGGAGTAATGGCTACACCTTC.

The rearrangement links TRBV7-6 to TRBJ1-2, with a tentative D call TRBD1 (6 bases). The CDR3 length is 14 residues. Per the germline V gene, CDR1 is SGHVS and CDR2 is FNYEAQ. V was pared by 2 bases and J by 3 bases, with 10 bases between. The CDR3 spells CASSLRTEDYGYTF. In DNA, the CDR3 is TGTGCCAGCAGCTTAAGGACAGAAGACTATGGCTACACCTTC.

This clone was detected only a few times. The chain combines TRBV5-4 with TRBJ1-1, with D perhaps matching TRBD1 (5 bases). V was trimmed by 0 bases and J by 0 bases, leaving 6 bases between them. CDR1 is SGHNT, CDR2 YYREEE, per germline (reference sequence). CDR3 length: 14 amino acids. The CDR3 sequence: CASSLGGLNTEAFF. The CDR3 coding sequence is TGTGCCAGCAGCTTGGGGGGCTTGAACACTGAAGCTTTCTTT.

The chain is built from TRBV5-1 and TRBJ1-4, with 8 bases that match TRBD1. CDR1 and CDR2 from the germline V gene are SGHRS and YFSETQ. The CDR3 totals 14 residues. V was pared by 4 bases and J by 8 bases, with 7 bases of the junction left unmatched. The CDR3 is CASSIGQGEEKLFF. CDR3 DNA sequence: TGCGCCAGCAGCATCGGACAGGGCGAAGAAAAACTGTTTTTT.